This T cell receptor beta chain was documented in a study of Graves' ophthalmopathy and Graves' hyperthyroidism (dated by TCRdb to the late 2010s). Broadly, across the study: Peripheral blood was collected before any treatment was given, at the time of initial diagnosis. In total, 135 blood samples were TCR-sequenced: approximately 42 ophthalmopathy, over 70 hyperthyroidism and roughly 17 hyperthyroidism-to-ophthalmopathy patients. In several hyperthyroidism patients, the T-cell repertoires found in thyroid tissue were compared with those found in blood. Following sampling, methimazole starting at 30 mg daily was administered to hyperthyroidism patients, and high-dose intravenous methylprednisolone was administered to ophthalmopathy patients. An independent validation cohort was composed of approximately 18 hyperthyroidism patients and around 16 patients who later progressed from hyperthyroidism to ophthalmopathy. To explore V-J signatures that distinguish ophthalmopathy from hyperthyroidism, a discovery set of about 99 patients was enrolled, made up of around 40 with ophthalmopathy and under 65 with stable hyperthyroidism. TCR beta repertoire signatures were used to distinguish Graves' ophthalmopathy from Graves' hyperthyroidism and to predict progression to ophthalmopathy. Results the study describes overall, beyond this receptor: No statistical method was used to set the sample size in advance, and the investigators knew which group each participant was assigned to. The 13-signature model separated ophthalmopathy from stable hyperthyroidism with roughly 88% sensitivity and less than 83% specificity in cross-validation, and 80%/75% in the test set. In validation, the model predicted ophthalmopathy progression with less than 71% sensitivity and 72% to 80% specificity; roughly eleven predicted patients were CT-confirmed with GO in a median of approximately 6.5 months. Among expanded thyroid clonotypes with frequency above 0.001, most also showed up in blood, which suggests that blood repertoires may reflect the thyroid immune response.

According to the germline V gene, CDR1 reads MGHDK and CDR2 reads SYGVNS. The cysteine opens and the phenylalanine closes a CDR3 of 12 amino acids. The CDR3 DNA has 36 bases and is translated from base 1. V is reduced by 3 bases and J by 7 bases, leaving a spacing of 4 bases between them. This clonotype has a count of ten or more. Its antigen has not been determined. No clone much larger than this one lies a single base away; base qualities are absent. Ophthalmopathy patients were characterized by moderately to severely active disease, a Clinical Activity Score of at least 3, a NOSPECS grade of at least 4, and a disease duration under 3 months. Patients were excluded if they had other autoimmune diseases, uncontrolled infections, pregnancy or lactation. Clinical symptoms, serum thyroxine, TRAb, thyroid ultrasound and orbital computed tomography were used for diagnosis. Ficoll-Paque density gradient centrifugation was used to isolate PBMCs from 10 ml of fresh peripheral blood. Total RNA was extracted with Trizol reagent and quality-checked on an Agilent 2100 Bioanalyzer.

For repertoire sequencing, the TCR beta CDR3 regions were amplified from RNA transcripts. HTBI primers and the Qiagen OneStep RT-PCR kit were used in a first-round RT-PCR, which was followed by a second-round multiplex PCR, size selection and purification. Libraries were sequenced paired-end with 100 bp reads on an Illumina HiSeq2000. In the authors' own workflow: SOAPnuke was used to process the reads, throwing out any read that had adapters, had uncalled bases, had a mean Phred below 15, or lacked an exact constant-primer or identifier match. High-quality paired reads were merged with COPE v1.2.5. Each unique nucleotide sequence was defined as a clonotype, and clonotypes were aligned to IMGT TRB V, D and J references with MiTCR v1.1. Only V-J combinations with frequency above 0.0001 were analysed, covering over 99% of repertoires. For each V-J combination, a TCR clonal expansion and chaos score was defined as F50 clonal expansion divided by the chaos observed in the TCRdist matrix. Welch's t-statistics and random forest were used to reduce features to more than ten V-J combinations, which were fed into a naive Bayes classifier. Thyroid-blood repertoire similarity was quantified with the Morisita-Horn index. The raw public data were reprocessed by TCRdb itself: fastp quality trimming at Q25, MiXCR clonotype calling, in-frame beta chains only. When rows share a CDR3 protein, they turn into one entry using the most common DNA and genes. The V and J calls reflect TCRdb's pipeline rather than the authors' work. This sample gives about 700,000 distinct CDR3 sequences in total; 40% of them show up just once. Together, the top ten hold around 40% of the sample.

This TCR came from an adult man with Graves' ophthalmopathy. What was sequenced was peripheral blood. The V and J genes are TRBV25-1 and TRBJ2-6, with an unclear D gene assignment. The sequence in DNA is TGTGCCAGCAGTGATAGTGCCAACGTCCTGACTTTC. Its amino acids are CASSDSANVLTF.